The 20 T cell receptor beta chains below come from one sample, sequenced in a study of blood T cells in healthy people across ages. The authors ran a second PCR of roughly 6 to 12 cycles using a sample-barcoded 5' primer and a J-beta primer mix. One entry per CDR3 protein, called by TCRdb with MiXCR from the 5' RACE reads. The sample has roughly 800,000 distinct CDR3 sequences; 58% are singletons. Sequenced sample: blood. These receptors were taken from a man aged 25 to 40 in good health.

This clonotype has a handful of counts. This sequence joins TRBV7-2 and TRBJ1-1; the match to TRBD1 covers 7 bases. The CDR3 spans 15 residues. V lost 7 bases to trimming and J lost 0 bases; unmatched junction nucleotides: 8. The germline gives CDR1 SGHTA, CDR2 FQGNSA. CDR3 amino acids: CASTRTGTVNTEAFF. The CDR3 DNA reads TGTGCCAGCACGCGAACCGGGACAGTGAACACTGAAGCTTTCTTT.

The chain joins TRBV5-5 to TRBJ1-2; perhaps TRBD1 as D (5 bases). Germline CDR1 SGHKS, CDR2 YYEKEE (reference sequence). The V and J ends lost 3 bases and 7 bases respectively, with 16 bases between them. The CDR3 sequence is 14 residues long. The DNA of the CDR3 is TGTGCCAGCAGCTGGGGCCACATGGAGGGTGGCTACACCTTC. Translation gives CASSWGHMEGGYTF.

The rearrangement joins TRBV7-9 to TRBJ2-5; no firm D call. The CDR3 is 15 amino acids. The germline V gene encodes CDR1 SEHNR and CDR2 FQNEAQ (reference sequence). V was clipped by 1 base and J by 2 bases, with 11 bases between them. The CDR3 spells CASSLVLGRQETQYF. CDR3 coding DNA: TGTGCCAGCAGCTTAGTCCTAGGCCGTCAAGAGACCCAGTACTTC.

The chain carries TRBV20-1 and TRBJ2-5, with D tentatively TRBD2 (5 bases). Trimming removed 0 bases from V and 1 base from J, with 12 bases in between. CDR3 size: 15 residues. The germline V gene has CDR1 DFQATT and CDR2 SNEGSKA (reference sequence). The CDR3 bases are TGCAGTGCTAGAGAGCCTCGGGGTCCCCAAGAGACCCAGTACTTC. It encodes CSAREPRGPQETQYF.

The chain combines TRBV7-9 with TRBJ1-1; possibly TRBD1 for D (5 bases). Germline CDR1 is SEHNR and CDR2 is FQNEAQ (reference sequence). V dropped 3 bases and J dropped 9 bases, with 14 bases sitting between them. The CDR3 is 13 residues long. The CDR3 loop reads CASSFEPGRKAFF. CDR3 coding DNA: TGTGCCAGCAGCTTCGAACCAGGGCGGAAAGCTTTCTTT.

The chain couples TRBV9 to TRBJ2-7; TRBD2 is a possible D gene (6 bases). The DNA end favors TRBJ2-5, so the J call may be wrong. Germline V lookup: CDR1 SGDLS, CDR2 YYNGEE. This CDR3 contains 14 residues. The CDR3 region is CASSVTSAGETQYF. In DNA, the CDR3 is TGTGCCAGCAGCGTAACCTCTGCGGGGGAGACCCAGTACTTC.

This clonotype appeared a single time. This sequence joins TRBV7-3 and TRBJ2-6; D gene uncertain. The germline V gene encodes CDR1 SGHTA and CDR2 FQGTGA. Trimming took off 4 bases at V and 0 bases at J, with 10 bases between the two ends. CDR3 length: 16 residues. The CDR3 sequence is CASSSSPGSGANVLTF. CDR3 in DNA: TGTGCCAGCAGCTCTTCCCCAGGCTCTGGGGCCAACGTCCTGACTTTC.

The V and J genes are TRBV4-3 and TRBJ2-3, with a tentative D call TRBD1 (7 bases). The CDR3 is made up of 16 amino acids. CDR1 and CDR2 from the germline V gene are LGHNA and YSLEER. Between the trimmed V and J ends, which lost 3 bases and 3 bases, there was a span of 16 bases. The CDR3 spells CASSHDYRGGTDTQYF. The DNA for the CDR3 is TGCGCCAGCAGCCACGACTACAGGGGAGGAACAGATACGCAGTATTTT.

The rearrangement links TRBV6-5 to TRBJ2-1; D is uncertain. Deletions cut 2 bases from V and 1 base from J, with 12 bases between. This CDR3 comprises 16 residues. CDR1 is MNHEY and CDR2 is SVGAGI in the germline V gene. In DNA, the CDR3 is TGTGCCAGCAGTTACGAGGTCGAGCCGTCCTACAATGAGCAGTTCTTC. This sequence encodes CASSYEVEPSYNEQFF.

The J gene is TRBJ2-4, the V gene TRBV20-1; D is unresolved. Per germline, CDR1 DFQATT and CDR2 SNEGSKA (reference sequence). The V end lost 4 bases, the J end lost 0 bases, and 13 bases lay between the germline ends. This CDR3 spans 15 amino acids. This chain's CDR3 is CSAIEAAVAKNIQYF. In DNA, the CDR3 is TGCAGTGCTATTGAGGCTGCAGTAGCCAAAAACATTCAGTACTTC.

The V gene is TRBV6-1, the J gene TRBJ2-1; D unresolved. V was shortened by 8 bases and J by 0 bases, with 8 bases between the two germline ends. CDR1 and CDR2 (germline): MNHNS, SASEGT. This CDR3 has 13 residues. The CDR3 DNA reads as TGTGCCAGCGAGCAGGCCTCCTACAATGAGCAGTTCTTC. It encodes CASEQASYNEQFF.

The chain uses TRBV29-1 and TRBJ2-4; D is ambiguous. The J call may be wrong; the DNA end is better matched by TRBJ2-5. Germline V gene sequence: CDR1 SQVTM, CDR2 ANQGSEA. The CDR3 is made up of 11 amino acids. CDR3 loop: CSVSQSETQYF. CDR3 nucleotides: TGCAGCGTTTCTCAGTCGGAGACCCAGTACTTC.

This clonotype was detected ten times or more. This sequence joins TRBV20-1 and TRBJ1-2; TRBD1 matches 7 bases. The CDR3 runs to 12 residues. In germline, CDR1 is DFQATT, CDR2 SNEGSKA (reference sequence). For the CDR3, the DNA is TGCAGCGCCCGGGACAGCAACTATGGCTACACCTTC. Protein: CSARDSNYGYTF.

J is TRBJ2-1 and V is TRBV29-1; 11 bases are a match to TRBD2. This CDR3 spans 14 amino acids. V dropped 8 bases and J dropped 7; count of bases not matched to a gene: 10. CDR1 is SQVTM, CDR2 ANQGSEA, per germline. CDR3 sequence reads: CSPLAGGGGNEQFF. The CDR3 nucleotides are TGCAGCCCTTTAGCGGGAGGGGGTGGGAATGAGCAGTTCTTC.

The chain recombines TRBV29-1 with TRBJ2-1; D uncertain. V gave up 8 bases and J gave up 5 bases, with 13 bases separating them. CDR3 size: 12 residues. Germline-derived CDR1 and CDR2 are SQVTM and ANQGSEA. CDR3 sequence (DNA): TGCAGCCTAATCGTCGCAAACAATGAGCAGTTCTTC. Amino acids: CSLIVANNEQFF.

This chain links TRBV6-4 with TRBJ2-1; 8 nucleotides align to TRBD1. This CDR3 has 15 amino acids. V shed 2 bases and J 4 bases; nucleotides not matched to a gene: 4. Germline V gene lookup returns CDR1 MRHNA and CDR2 SNTAGT. CDR3 nucleotide sequence: TGTGCCAGCAGTGACCCGAGACAGGGGTACAATGAGCAGTTCTTC. Residues: CASSDPRQGYNEQFF.

J is TRBJ2-3 and V is TRBV13; 14 bases map to TRBD2. Germline CDR1 is PRHDT and CDR2 is FYEKMQ (reference sequence). This CDR3 contains 17 residues. V lost 4 bases and J lost 0; bases outside the gene matches: 3. The DNA for the CDR3 is TGTGCCAGCAGCTATGGGACTAGCGGGGGAAGCACAGATACGCAGTATTTT. It specifies CASSYGTSGGSTDTQYF.

The chain is built from TRBV6-6 and TRBJ1-5; D remains ambiguous. Trimming stripped 3 bases from V and 5 bases from J, with 8 bases between. This CDR3 has 13 residues. In germline, CDR1 is MNHNY, CDR2 SVGAGI (reference sequence). In DNA, the CDR3 is TGTGCCAGCAGTTATCGGGGAGATCAGCCCCAGCATTTT. This translates into CASSYRGDQPQHF.

The chain links TRBV4-2 to TRBJ2-5; no clear D. The V end lost 0 bases, the J end lost 5 bases, and 4 bases lay between the germline ends. Per germline, CDR1 LGHNA and CDR2 YNFKEQ. The CDR3 length is 12 residues. CDR3 loop: CASSQDWETQYF. CDR3 DNA: TGTGCCAGCAGCCAAGATTGGGAGACCCAGTACTTC.

The chain recombines TRBV6-2 or TRBV6-3 with TRBJ2-6; D unresolved. Trimming cost V 8 bases and J 1 base, with 18 bases left between them. CDR1 and CDR2 from the germline V gene are MNHEY and SVGEGT. The CDR3 spans 17 residues. The CDR3 nucleotides read TGTGCCAGCCTCTTAGGCCCCCGAGGATCTGGGGCCAACGTCCTGACTTTC. Protein product: CASLLGPRGSGANVLTF.